These 23 T cell receptor beta chains were all obtained from the same sample, sequenced in a study of beta chain bispecific antibodies for T cell cancers. Study-wide results and caveats: Most targeted TRBV signal came from the leukemia cell line cells, not normal T cells.

Blood mononuclear cells were expanded for two to three days using either OKT3 anti-CD3 antibody or CD3/CD28 beads. From the 5' RACE reads, TCRdb called clonotypes with MiXCR, one entry per CDR3 protein. The sample records 15,000 to 20,000 distinct CDR3 sequences, about 2.2% being singletons. Their specific antigens are unknown. Sample: healthy donor T cells cultured with leukemia cells. These receptors were obtained from a human donor in good health. Some clones in this sample may be carry-over from other donors' samples.

The table lists this clonotype with many counts. The CDR3 protein is CASSAGYWAAKNQPQHF. CDR3 in DNA: TGTGCCAGCAGTGCTGGGTATTGGGCAGCTAAAAATCAGCCCCAGCATTTT. The chain links TRBV2 to TRBJ1-5; D not resolved. The germline gives CDR1 SNHLY, CDR2 FYNNEI. V lost 4 bases to trimming and J lost 4 bases, with 20 bases between them. The CDR3 totals 17 residues.

In its sample, this clonotype was seen a few times. V and J are TRBV3-1 and TRBJ1-1, with TRBD1 matching over 8 bases. The CDR3 has 14 residues. V trimming: 4 bases; J trimming: 3 bases; junction bases outside the gene matches: 4. Germline loops: CDR1 LGHDT, CDR2 YNNKEL (reference sequence). This CDR3 reads CASSRQGSDTEAFF. For the CDR3, the DNA is TGTGCCAGCAGCCGACAGGGGTCGGACACTGAAGCTTTCTTT. Based on the CDR3 plus reference TRBV3-1 and TRBJ1-1, the full variable domain is DTAVSQTPKYLVTQMGNDKSIKCEQNLGHDTMYWYKQDSKKFLKIMFSYNNKELIINETVPNRFSPKSPDKAHLNLHINSLELGDSAVYFCASSRQGSDTEAFFGQGTRLTVV.

Ten or more counts support this clonotype. The chain carries TRBV6-1 and TRBJ1-5, with D unclear. Germline V gene lookup returns CDR1 MNHNS and CDR2 SASEGT. The CDR3 extends over 15 amino acids. V shed 5 bases and J shed 1 base, with 12 bases lying between them. The CDR3 DNA reads as TGTGCCAGCAGTCCACAGAGTGGGAGCAATCAGCCCCAGCATTTT. This sequence encodes CASSPQSGSNQPQHF.

This clonotype was seen at least ten times. The J gene is TRBJ2-2, the V gene TRBV20-1; D call uncertain. CDR1 is DFQATT, CDR2 SNEGSKA, per germline (reference sequence). This CDR3 comprises 16 residues. Trimming left V 0 bases short and J 4 bases short, with 15 bases between. This chain's CDR3 is CSARDRRHFATGELFF. The CDR3 region has the DNA TGCAGTGCTAGAGATCGGCGGCACTTCGCCACCGGGGAGCTGTTTTTT.

This clonotype has ten or more counts. The rearrangement links TRBV10-3 to TRBJ2-3; D perhaps matches TRBD1 (5 bases). The V gene lost 2 bases and the J gene lost 0 bases, with 12 bases spanning the gap. Germline CDR1 ENHRY, CDR2 SYGVKD. The CDR3 contains 16 residues. DNA of the CDR3: TGTGCCATCAGTGAGAGGGGCACTTATAGCACAGATACGCAGTATTTT. Translation gives CAISERGTYSTDTQYF.

Ten or more counts support this clonotype. The CDR3 protein is CSASRTSGGIDTQYF. CDR3 nucleotide sequence: TGCAGTGCTTCCCGGACTAGCGGGGGAATAGATACGCAGTATTTT. The chain recombines TRBV20-1 with TRBJ2-3; TRBD2 matches 13 bases. This CDR3 has 15 residues. Per germline, CDR1 DFQATT and CDR2 SNEGSKA (reference sequence). J was trimmed by 5 bases and V by 5 bases; bases with no gene match: 7.

This clonotype was observed at least ten times. The rearrangement links TRBV28 to TRBJ2-7; D might be TRBD1 (6 bases). Germline lookup yields CDR1 MDHEN and CDR2 SYDVKM. The CDR3 covers 12 residues. With 6 bases removed from V and 5 bases from J, the gap between germline ends came to 11 bases. CDR3 sequence (DNA): TGTGCCAGCAGGACAACAGGGAACGAGCAGTACTTC. This translates into CASRTTGNEQYF.

This clonotype was counted at least ten times. This chain links TRBV30 with TRBJ1-1, with 9 bases identical to TRBD1. Germline lookup yields CDR1 GTSNPN and CDR2 SVGIG (reference sequence). The CDR3 consists of 16 residues. J was trimmed by 11 bases and V by 3 bases; bases with no gene match: 19. CDR3 in amino acids: CAWSYKMNSGQGDAFF. The CDR3 DNA reads as TGTGCCTGGAGCTACAAGATGAACTCGGGACAGGGTGACGCTTTCTTT. The full variable domain, its missing parts supplied by reference TRBV30 and TRBJ1-1, is SQTIHQWPATLVQPVGSPLSLECTVEGTSNPNLYWYRQAAGRGLQLLFYSVGIGQISSEVPQNLSASRPQDRQFILSSKKLLLSDSGFYLCAWSYKMNSGQGDAFFGQGTRLTVV.

This clonotype was found many times. The V gene is TRBV7-9, the J gene TRBJ2-4, with 7 bases that match TRBD1. The CDR3 is 13 residues long. Trimming removed 5 bases from V and 14 bases from J; junction bases left unmatched: 12. Germline V CDR1 and CDR2: SEHNR, FQNEAQ (reference sequence). The CDR3 nucleotides read TGTGCCAGCAGCCTGAATTGGGACAGACCAGAGTACTTC. Its translation: CASSLNWDRPEYF.

In this sample, this clonotype turned up a few times. V and J are TRBV15 and TRBJ1-6; no clear D gene. The CDR3 is 13 residues long. V lost 3 bases and J 7 bases, leaving 7 bases between the germline ends. The V gene's germline CDR1 is LNHNV and CDR2 YYDKDF (reference sequence). CDR3 DNA: TGTGCCACCAGCAGTTCTTGGAATTCACCCCTCCACTTT. This encodes CATSSSWNSPLHF. Based on the CDR3 plus reference TRBV15 and TRBJ1-6, the full variable domain is DAMVIQNPRYQVTQFGKPVTLSCSQTLNHNVMYWYQQKSSQAPKLLFHYYDKDFNNEADTPDNFQSRRPNTSFCFLDIRSPGLGDTAMYLCATSSSWNSPLHFGNGTRLTVT.

This clonotype is medium-sized (0.01 to 0.1%) by share. This chain joins TRBV5-1 and TRBJ2-7, with TRBD1 as a possible D gene (5 bases). This CDR3 is 13 amino acids long. Germline CDR1 reads SGHRS; CDR2 reads YFSETQ. The germline V and J ends were trimmed by 4 bases and 3 bases, with 11 bases remaining between them. This chain's CDR3 is CASSLDSYYEQYF. CDR3 nucleotides: TGCGCCAGCAGCCTAGACAGCTACTACGAGCAGTACTTC.

This clonotype has ten or more counts. The chain combines TRBV6-1 with TRBJ2-1, with D possibly TRBD1 on 5 matching bases. Deletions cut 8 bases from V and 7 bases from J, with 18 bases between. The CDR3 consists of 14 residues. Per germline, CDR1 MNHNS and CDR2 SASEGT. CDR3 in amino acids: CASLIGWGSNEQFF. CDR3 nucleotide sequence: TGTGCCAGCTTAATCGGGTGGGGCTCGAATGAGCAGTTCTTC.

This clonotype was detected a few times. This chain links TRBV2 with TRBJ2-1; tentative D call: TRBD1 (5 bases). V lost 0 bases to trimming and J lost 6 bases, with 15 bases between them. The germline CDR1 and CDR2 sequences are SNHLY and FYNNEI. The CDR3 loop spans 16 amino acids. The CDR3 DNA reads TGTGCCAGCAGTGAAGCGATAGGGGAAGGAGCCAATGAGCAGTTCTTC. It yields the protein CASSEAIGEGANEQFF.

Many counts were recorded for this clonotype. V gene TRBV29-1 combines with J gene TRBJ1-2; D call uncertain. The V end was cut by 8 bases, the J end by 6 bases, with 19 bases between. CDR1 and CDR2 from the germline V gene are SQVTM and ANQGSEA. The CDR3 extends over 13 amino acids. CDR3 in amino acids: CSSVGPEGDGYTF. CDR3 nucleotide sequence: TGCAGCTCCGTTGGGCCGGAGGGCGATGGCTACACCTTC.

This clonotype appeared many times. The chain joins TRBV27 to TRBJ2-1; unclear D gene. The CDR3 runs to 12 residues. Germline CDR1 and CDR2: MNHEY and SMNVEV (reference sequence). The V and J ends lost 6 bases and 4 bases respectively, with 7 bases between them. CDR3 sequence (DNA): TGTGCCAGCAGACCCTCGTACAATGAGCAGTTCTTC. Translation gives CASRPSYNEQFF.

This clonotype was counted at least ten times. The chain combines TRBV20-1 with TRBJ2-7; 12 bases match TRBD1. The CDR3 contains 13 residues. Trimming cost V 5 bases and J 6 bases; bases outside gene matches: 5. Germline V gene lookup returns CDR1 DFQATT and CDR2 SNEGSKA (reference sequence). CDR3: CSAGGTGGFEQYF. The CDR3, as DNA: TGCAGTGCTGGGGGGACAGGGGGCTTCGAGCAGTACTTC.

This clonotype was recorded at least ten times. CDR3 in amino acids: CASSPTSDYEQYF. The CDR3, as DNA: TGTGCCAGTAGTCCTACTAGCGACTACGAGCAGTACTTC. This sequence joins TRBV19 and TRBJ2-7, with TRBD2 matching 7 bases. The length of the CDR3 is 13 residues. The junction had 4 bases not matched to a gene; V was cut back by 5 bases and J by 3 bases. Germline assignment: CDR1 LNHDA and CDR2 SQIVND (reference sequence).

A few counts support this clonotype. The rearrangement links TRBV19 to TRBJ2-2, with D unclear. The length of the CDR3 is 14 residues. From germline, CDR1 is LNHDA and CDR2 SQIVND (reference sequence). V was trimmed by 7 bases and J by 4 bases, leaving 13 bases between them. The CDR3 DNA reads as TGTGCCAGTAAGGCCTTTTCTATCACCGGGGAGCTGTTTTTT. It translates to CASKAFSITGELFF.

The sample holds many counts of this clonotype. The chain joins TRBV27 to TRBJ2-1, with TRBD2 identical over 9 bases. Germline V gene lookup returns CDR1 MNHEY and CDR2 SMNVEV (reference sequence). The CDR3 is made up of 15 amino acids. Trimming cost V 2 bases and J 10 bases; bases outside gene matches: 9. The chain's CDR3 is CASSLTGGGAQEQFF. The DNA for the CDR3 is TGTGCCAGCAGTTTAACGGGCGGGGGGGCACAGGAGCAGTTCTTC.

This clonotype was observed at least ten times. The gene calls are TRBV9 and TRBJ2-1, with D unclear. Germline V lookup: CDR1 SGDLS, CDR2 YYNGEE. V lost 4 bases and J lost 0, with 14 bases in between. The CDR3 is 16 amino acids. The CDR3 DNA reads TGTGCCAGCAGCCCTAGAGAGTCGAGCTCCTACAATGAGCAGTTCTTC. It codes for CASSPRESSSYNEQFF.

This clonotype was picked up many times. This chain connects TRBV7-3 to TRBJ1-1, with D possibly matching TRBD1 (5 bases). The CDR3 length is 17 residues. Between the trimmed V and J ends, which lost 5 bases and 2 bases, there was a span of 21 bases. The germline gives CDR1 SGHTA, CDR2 FQGTGA. CDR3 protein: CASSPIPVGQGNTEAFF. Here the CDR3 DNA reads TGTGCCAGCAGCCCCATCCCCGTCGGGCAGGGTAACACTGAAGCTTTCTTT.

This clonotype has at least ten counts. The chain employs TRBV7-3 and TRBJ2-1, with TRBD2 matching 11 bases. The germline CDR1 and CDR2 sequences are SGHTA and FQGTGA. This CDR3 comprises 16 residues. With 5 bases clipped from V and 4 bases from J, the junction kept 7 bases outside the gene matches. CDR3 sequence: CASSQYSGGAYNEQFF. CDR3 coding DNA: TGTGCCAGCAGCCAATATAGCGGGGGGGCATACAATGAGCAGTTCTTC.

This clonotype was seen many times. The V gene is TRBV20-1, the J gene TRBJ2-1; 9 positions agree with TRBD1. Germline V gene lookup returns CDR1 DFQATT and CDR2 SNEGSKA (reference sequence). The V and J ends lost 0 bases and 5 bases, in that order; junction bases with no gene match: 5. This CDR3 is 15 amino acids long. The CDR3 loop is CSARDPGQGHNEQFF. CDR3 nucleotides: TGCAGTGCTAGAGATCCGGGACAGGGACACAATGAGCAGTTCTTC.